This T cell receptor beta chain was obtained from a study of blood T cell repertoires in COVID-19. About the study: Some COVID-19 samples were acute and others convalescent; all came from the United States, Italy and Spain. Sources were T cells, B-cell-depleted T cells, or PBMCs; the material itself was cDNA or gDNA.

The CDR3 covers 14 residues. Trimming took 1 base from V and 4 from J, leaving 11 bases between them. In germline, CDR1 is SGHAT, CDR2 FQNNGV. Original analysis: Amplification of reference gene primers provided the estimated nucleated cell counts. Here immunoSEQ multiplex PCR was the method, and the copy in TCRdb shows in-frame clones only, minus some. V and J calls and clone size are those listed in that table; D and trimming were worked out from the DNA. This table holds 130,000 or so clones, more than 85% found once. The clonotype comes from a man aged 50 to 60 with active or convalescent COVID-19. The sequenced sample consisted of peripheral blood. The chain carries TRBV11-2 and TRBJ2-7; D perhaps matches TRBD2 (7 bases). CDR3 amino acids: CASSLAGGIYEQYF. CDR3 sequence (DNA): TGTGCCAGCAGCTTAGCGGGGGGCATTTACGAGCAGTACTTC.